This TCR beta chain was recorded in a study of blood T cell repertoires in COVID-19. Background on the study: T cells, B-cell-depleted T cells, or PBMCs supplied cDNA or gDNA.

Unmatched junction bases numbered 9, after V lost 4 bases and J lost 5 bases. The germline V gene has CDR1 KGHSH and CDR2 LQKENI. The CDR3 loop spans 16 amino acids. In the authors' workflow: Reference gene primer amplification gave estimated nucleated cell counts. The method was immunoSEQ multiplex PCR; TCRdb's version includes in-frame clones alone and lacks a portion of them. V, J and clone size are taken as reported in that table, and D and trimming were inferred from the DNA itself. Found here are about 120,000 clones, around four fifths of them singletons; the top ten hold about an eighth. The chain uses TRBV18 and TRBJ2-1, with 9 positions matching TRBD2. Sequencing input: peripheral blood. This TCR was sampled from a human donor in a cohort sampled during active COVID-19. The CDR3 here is CASSRSGGELNNEQFF. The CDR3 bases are TGTGCCAGCTCACGTAGCGGGGGAGAACTAAACAATGAGCAGTTCTTC.